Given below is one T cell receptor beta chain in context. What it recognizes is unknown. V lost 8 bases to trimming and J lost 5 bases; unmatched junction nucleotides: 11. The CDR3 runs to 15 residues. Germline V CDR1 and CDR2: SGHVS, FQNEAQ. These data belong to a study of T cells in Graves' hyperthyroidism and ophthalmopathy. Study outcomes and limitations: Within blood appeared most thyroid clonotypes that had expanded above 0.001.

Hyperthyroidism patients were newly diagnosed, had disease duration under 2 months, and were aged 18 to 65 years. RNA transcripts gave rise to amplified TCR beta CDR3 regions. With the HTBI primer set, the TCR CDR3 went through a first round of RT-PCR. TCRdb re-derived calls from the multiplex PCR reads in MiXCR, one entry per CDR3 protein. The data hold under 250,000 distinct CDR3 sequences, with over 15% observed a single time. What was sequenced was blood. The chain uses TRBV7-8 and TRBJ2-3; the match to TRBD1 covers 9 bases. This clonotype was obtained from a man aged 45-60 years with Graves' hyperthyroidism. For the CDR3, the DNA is TGTGCCAGCTCGCAAAGGACAGGGGTGAAAGATACGCAGTATTTT. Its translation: CASSQRTGVKDTQYF.